This TCR beta chain came from a study of T cell responses to AZD1222 COVID-19 vaccine. Broader study findings: Two doses of AZD1222 preceded a rise in Spike-specific TCR breadth and depth. Only after the peak T cell response were repertoires sampled.

Profiled with immunoSEQ multiplex PCR; TCRdb holds only in-frame clones, not every one. The sample lists 100,000 to 150,000 clones, approximately 84% occurring once. As regards this clone: Its antigen is undetermined.

The CDR3 consists of 16 residues. Trimming took 2 bases from V and 6 from J; bases not matched to a gene: 10. The germline V gene encodes CDR1 ENHRY and CDR2 SYGVKD. J is TRBJ2-7 and V is TRBV10-3; 10 bases agree with TRBD1. The sample here was peripheral blood, taken on day 0 of AZD1222 vaccination. The sequence was obtained from an adult in good health. CDR3 DNA sequence: TGTGCCATCAGTGAGCTTTGGACAGGGGGAAGGACCGAGCAGTACTTC. Residues: CAISELWTGGRTEQYF.